This TCR beta chain was found in a study of CD8 T cell repertoires and HIV-1 epitope variants. Study information: T cells were stimulated with Twenty-five Gag and Nef peptides separately. Epitopes were three Gag families plus Nef HW9 and YT9.

CDR1 is LNHDA, CDR2 SQIVND, per germline (reference sequence). V lost 6 bases and J lost 5, with 17 bases in between. The CDR3 sequence is 15 residues long. This table comes from immunoSEQ multiplex PCR, and its TCRdb copy is limited to in-frame clones, with some not included. The sample has over 90,000 clones; 74% are singletons. This clone was picked up a small number of times. Sequencing used uncultured baseline CD8+ T cells from peripheral blood mononuclear cells (PBMCs). This chain links TRBV19 with TRBJ1-5, with D possibly matching TRBD1 (6 bases). This clonotype was sampled from a male donor with HIV. The CDR3 sequence: CASRGNRAGDQPQHF. CDR3 in DNA: TGTGCCAGTAGGGGGAACAGGGCTGGTGATCAGCCCCAGCATTTT.